These 3 T cell receptor beta chains came from one sample sequenced in a study of CD8 T cells in ankylosing spondylitis. Study-wide points: What seemed typical of ankylosing spondylitis blood was a TCR beta motif built from eight highly homologous variants.

These receptors have no identified antigens. TCRdb called the 5' RACE reads again in MiXCR, with one record for every CDR3 protein. The table lists 700,000 to 850,000 distinct CDR3 sequences, about an eighth of them singletons. Sequenced sample: blood, either unsorted or a sorted T cell fraction (not recorded which). The receptor source for this set is a male donor with ankylosing spondylitis.

This clonotype was seen many times. The chain combines TRBV20-1 with TRBJ1-2; tentative D call: TRBD1 (5 bases). CDR1 DFQATT and CDR2 SNEGSKA come from the germline V gene (reference sequence). V lost 6 bases and J lost 8, with 19 bases in between. There are 13 residues in the CDR3. CDR3 DNA sequence: TGCAGTGCGTACGGGACTTTCCGCACGGGCTACACCTTC. This encodes CSAYGTFRTGYTF.

This chain uses TRBV20-1 with TRBJ1-6, with a tentative D call TRBD1 (5 bases). The ends were cut back, 6 bases at V and 10 bases at J, with 19 bases in the middle. The CDR3 runs 14 residues. Germline loops: CDR1 DFQATT, CDR2 SNEGSKA (reference sequence). The CDR3 nucleotides are TGCAGTGCCCTGGGGGGGATTTTGGGATCACCCCTCCACTTT. It is translated as CSALGGILGSPLHF.

The V and J genes are TRBV20-1 and TRBJ2-5, with D possibly being TRBD1 (5 bases). Germline-derived CDR1 and CDR2 are DFQATT and SNEGSKA (reference sequence). The germline V and J ends were trimmed by 2 bases and 6 bases, with 16 bases remaining between them. The CDR3 sequence is 14 residues long. The CDR3 spells CSARRGRTYQTQYF. The CDR3 nucleotides read TGCAGTGCTAGAAGGGGCCGGACATATCAGACCCAGTACTTC.